This T cell receptor (beta chain) was obtained from a study of T cells after yellow fever vaccination. It was through 5'RACE template switching that TCR cDNA was made, with a universal primer site and UMIs added. A single record per CDR3 protein comes from TCRdb applying MiXCR to the 5' RACE reads. The sample holds hundreds of thousands of distinct CDR3 sequences, approximately 13% seen once. The CDR3 loop spans 14 amino acids. Trimming pared 4 bases from V and 12 bases from J, leaving 22 bases between. Germline CDR1 is MNHEY and CDR2 is SVGAGI. The chain carries TRBV6-5 and TRBJ2-7; D possibly uses TRBD1 or TRBD2 (5 bases each). This clonotype was obtained from a young man who received the YFV17D yellow fever vaccine. The specimen comprised PBMCs, sampled on the day of the yellow fever booster vaccination. The CDR3 sequence: CASSLAVGPLLWYF. The CDR3, as DNA: TGTGCCAGCAGTTTGGCGGTGGGACCGCTGTTGTGGTACTTC.